This T cell receptor beta chain was profiled in a study of cytomegalovirus exposure and HLA in healthy donors. Study-wide context: Researchers found that more than 70% of 398 genotyped donors fell within the Caucasian-associated ancestry cluster.

Study-wide points: When analyzed later, a missense DCLRE1C variant was found to be linked to TCR beta V- and J-gene trimming. Most of the CMV-associated TCR beta chains (in a later analysis) appeared to be HLA-restricted. Previously analyzed data showed that most TCR beta V segments were productive at a frequency of about 90% or about 30%.

In the case of this clone: Its antigen is not identified.

PCR employed 60 Vbeta and 13 Jbeta primers. Method: immunoSEQ multiplex PCR; TCRdb's copy keeps in-frame clones and lacks some. The table shows around 200,000 clones, with roughly 72% occurring only once. CDR1 and CDR2 (germline): KGHSH, LQKENI. J lost 2 bases, V lost 1 base, and 5 bases had no gene match. This CDR3 comprises 16 residues. This receptor was taken from a man under 40 in good health and CMV-seronegative. The sequenced material came from PBMCs. The chain combines TRBV18 with TRBJ2-7; TRBD2 agrees at 10 bases. CDR3 sequence: CASSPLRLAGAYEQYF. For the CDR3, the DNA is TGTGCCAGCTCACCACTGCGACTAGCGGGCGCCTACGAGCAGTACTTC.